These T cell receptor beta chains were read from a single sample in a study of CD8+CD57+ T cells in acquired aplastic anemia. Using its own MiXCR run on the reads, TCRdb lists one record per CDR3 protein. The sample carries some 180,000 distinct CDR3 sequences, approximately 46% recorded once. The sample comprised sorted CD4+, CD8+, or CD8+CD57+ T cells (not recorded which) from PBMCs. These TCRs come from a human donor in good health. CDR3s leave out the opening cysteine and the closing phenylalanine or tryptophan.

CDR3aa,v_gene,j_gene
ASSMSSSGANVLT,TRBV19,TRBJ2-6
ASPRASLRSSYNEQL,TRBV25-1,TRBJ2-1
ATSQGLAGSTYNEQF,TRBV24-1,TRBJ2-1
ASSLVRGSGSYNEQF,TRBV5-1,TRBJ2-1
ASRGLEAF,TRBV10-2,TRBJ1-1
ASSANRASGRGQHEQF,TRBV6-1,TRBJ2-1
ASSYYQGTGELF,TRBV7-3,TRBJ2-2
ASSFGQGPYEQY,TRBV6-5,TRBJ2-7
ASSIRGSSYNSPLH,TRBV19,TRBJ1-6
ASSWGLAGGPNLYEQY,TRBV13,TRBJ2-7
ASSYWSTHNEQF,TRBV6-2/TRBV6-3,TRBJ2-1
AIRPPSGRTGELF,TRBV10-3,TRBJ2-2